This T cell receptor (beta chain) was captured by sequencing in a study of OX40 agonist ivuxolimab in advanced cancers. Study background: Partial responses occurred in three patients (one hepatocellular carcinoma, two cutaneous melanoma).

The data were produced by immunoSEQ multiplex PCR, yet TCRdb's version contains in-frame clones alone and is incomplete. The table has more than 75,000 clones, around 87% seen once; the top ten hold 0.99%. Turning to this clone: Its cognate antigen is unknown.

Findings and limits, study-wide: Patients who responded partially at 0.1-3.0 mg/kg showed clonal expansion ranking among the lowest.

Looked up from germline, CDR1 is SNHLY and CDR2 is FYNNEI. CDR3 length equals 12 residues. V lost 4 bases and J lost 4, with 5 bases in between. Sequenced material: CD4+ or CD8+ T cells sorted from blood, taken in a trial of the OX40 agonist ivuxolimab. The gene calls are TRBV2 and TRBJ2-1; D ambiguous. The receptor comes from an adult with an advanced solid tumor such as melanoma, head and neck, liver or kidney cancer. The CDR3 DNA follows: TGTGCCAGCAGTGGGACGTACAATGAGCAGTTCTTC. Translation: CASSGTYNEQFF.